The 30 T cell receptor beta chains below all came from one sample that was sequenced in a study of T-cell reconstitution after alpha-beta-depleted transplantation in children. Unique molecular identifiers featured in how the TCRbeta library was prepared. Each CDR3 protein gets one entry after TCRdb re-called the PCR reads with MiXCR. Of about 610,000 distinct CDR3 sequences detected, roughly a tenth appear once; the ten largest clones hold roughly 4%. The sample was PBMCs from the stem cell graft donor, taken from the stem cell graft. These receptors all stem from a human donor who donated a stem cell graft to a child with acute myeloid leukemia.

The V gene is TRBV20-1, the J gene TRBJ2-2, with a possible D match to TRBD2 (5 bases). CDR1 and CDR2 from the germline V gene are DFQATT and SNEGSKA (reference sequence). With 4 bases removed from V and 7 bases from J, the gap between germline ends came to 16 bases. CDR3 length: 14 amino acids. The CDR3 DNA reads TGCAGTGCTACCCCGGGGAATCTTGTCGGGGAGCTGTTTTTT. Amino acids: CSATPGNLVGELFF.

This clonotype turned up a few times. Here the CDR3 reads CASSSSYVNTEAFF. The DNA for the CDR3 is TGTGCCAGCAGTTCCTCATATGTGAACACTGAAGCTTTCTTT. V usage is TRBV6-2 or TRBV6-3 and J usage is TRBJ1-1; D not certain. V shed 4 bases and J shed 0 bases, with 9 bases lying between them. Germline CDR1 and CDR2: MNHEY and SVGEGT. The CDR3 runs 14 residues.

This clonotype came up many times. The V gene is TRBV20-1, the J gene TRBJ1-1, with 7 positions matching TRBD1. Germline CDR1 reads DFQATT; CDR2 reads SNEGSKA (reference sequence). There are 13 residues in the CDR3. Germline trimming cut 6 bases from V and 5 bases from J; bases unmatched to any gene: 9. CDR3 DNA: TGCAGTGCATCCGAGGGGGCGTGGACTGAAGCTTTCTTT. Translated, it gives CSASEGAWTEAFF.

This clonotype has at least ten counts. This chain connects TRBV6-2 or TRBV6-3 to TRBJ2-1, with TRBD2 identical over 16 bases. CDR3 length: 17 amino acids. Trimming took 5 bases from V and 6 from J; bases not matched to a gene: 7. Germline V gene lookup returns CDR1 MNHEY and CDR2 SVGEGT. This CDR3 is CASSIGTSGRARNEQFF. CDR3 sequence (DNA): TGTGCCAGCAGTATTGGGACTAGCGGGAGGGCCCGCAATGAGCAGTTCTTC.

V is TRBV6-2 or TRBV6-3 and J is TRBJ2-4; D may be TRBD2 (5 bases). Trimming pared 10 bases from V and 0 bases from J, leaving 10 bases between. The CDR3 loop spans 13 amino acids. The V gene's germline CDR1 is MNHEY and CDR2 SVGEGT. CDR3 coding DNA: TGTGCCACTGAGGGCATAGCCAAAAACATTCAGTACTTC. As protein: CATEGIAKNIQYF.

This clonotype appeared many times. The chain is built from TRBV20-1 and TRBJ2-1; 7 bases are a match to TRBD2. Germline CDR1 reads DFQATT; CDR2 reads SNEGSKA (reference sequence). J was trimmed by 1 base and V by 1 base; bases with no gene match: 10. This CDR3 is 17 amino acids long. The CDR3 loop reads CSARVSSGDDSYNEQFF. The CDR3 coding sequence is TGCAGTGCTAGAGTCTCAAGCGGGGACGATTCCTACAATGAGCAGTTCTTC.

The rearrangement links TRBV2 to TRBJ2-7; 8 bases are shared with TRBD1. The CDR3 covers 13 residues. Germline V CDR1 and CDR2: SNHLY, FYNNEI. V trimming: 5 bases; J trimming: 5 bases; junction bases outside the gene matches: 5. The CDR3 coding sequence is TGTGCCAGCAGTCTGGACAGGGATCACGAGCAGTACTTC. It translates to CASSLDRDHEQYF.

This clonotype was seen a few times. The chain combines TRBV7-8 with TRBJ2-5, with TRBD2 matching 10 bases. Losses at the gene ends were 8 bases for V and 4 bases for J; bases not matched to a gene: 10. Germline V gene lookup returns CDR1 SGHVS and CDR2 FQNEAQ. The CDR3 is 15 residues long. CDR3: CASHDSGRPLETQYF. The DNA of the CDR3 is TGTGCCAGCCATGATAGCGGGAGGCCCCTAGAGACCCAGTACTTC.

CDR3 in amino acids: CSARAGLAGEGTGYEQYF. In DNA form, the CDR3 reads TGCAGTGCTAGAGCGGGACTAGCGGGAGAGGGTACGGGCTACGAGCAGTACTTC. This sequence joins TRBV20-1 and TRBJ2-7; 14 bases align to TRBD2. The ends lost 1 base at V and 3 bases at J; junction bases unmatched: 11. Germline V CDR1 and CDR2: DFQATT, SNEGSKA (reference sequence). The CDR3 consists of 18 residues.

Many counts were recorded for this clonotype. The chain couples TRBV4-2 to TRBJ2-3, with TRBD2 matching over 10 bases. The CDR3 spans 18 residues. The germline V gene has CDR1 LGHNA and CDR2 YNFKEQ. With V trimmed by 0 bases and J by 2 bases, 8 bases remained unmatched. The CDR3 nucleotides are TGTGCCAGCAGCCAAGATCTTGGAGCGGGAGGGTACACAGATACGCAGTATTTT. It yields the protein CASSQDLGAGGYTDTQYF.

This clonotype was seen many times. The V gene is TRBV20-1, the J gene TRBJ2-5; 8 bases match TRBD2. The CDR3 has 13 residues. Germline V lookup: CDR1 DFQATT, CDR2 SNEGSKA (reference sequence). With 4 bases clipped from V and 6 bases from J, the junction kept 7 bases outside the gene matches. This CDR3 reads CSAKRESSKTQYF. The CDR3 DNA is TGCAGTGCTAAGCGGGAGTCTTCAAAGACCCAGTACTTC.

This clonotype was seen a few times. J is TRBJ2-2 and V is TRBV10-3, with TRBD2 identical over 8 bases. There are 14 residues in the CDR3. Per the germline V gene, CDR1 is ENHRY and CDR2 is SYGVKD. V gave up 6 bases and J gave up 5 bases; unmatched junction bases: 5. The CDR3 DNA reads TGTGCCATCAGAACTAGCGGCATAACCGGGGAGCTGTTTTTT. This sequence encodes CAIRTSGITGELFF.

V is TRBV27 and J is TRBJ2-2, with D tentatively TRBD1 or TRBD2 (5 bases each). V shed 5 bases and J shed 6 bases, with 10 bases lying between them. The CDR3 sequence is 13 residues long. The germline CDR1 and CDR2 sequences are MNHEY and SMNVEV (reference sequence). CDR3 loop: CASSIGGAGELFF. The CDR3 DNA follows: TGTGCCAGCAGTATTGGGGGAGCCGGGGAGCTGTTTTTT.

V and J are TRBV19 and TRBJ2-1, with 9 nucleotides matching TRBD2. V was pared by 7 bases and J by 1 base, with 2 bases of the junction left unmatched. From germline, CDR1 is LNHDA and CDR2 SQIVND (reference sequence). The CDR3 runs to 14 residues. DNA of the CDR3: TGTGCCAGTAATAGCGGGAGTTCCTACAATGAGCAGTTCTTC. Encoded protein: CASNSGSSYNEQFF.

The DNA for the CDR3 is TGTGCCAGCAGTTACTTCGGGGGCGAGCAGTACTTC. It specifies CASSYFGGEQYF. The V call is TRBV6-2 or TRBV6-3, the J call TRBJ2-7; D may be TRBD2 (6 bases). Between the trimmed V and J ends, which lost 1 base and 6 bases, there was a span of 7 bases. CDR3 length equals 12 residues. The germline V gene has CDR1 MNHEY and CDR2 SVGEGT.

The chain uses TRBV20-1 and TRBJ2-1; no clear D gene. The CDR3 runs 12 residues. Looked up from germline, CDR1 is DFQATT and CDR2 is SNEGSKA (reference sequence). DNA of the CDR3: TGCAGCCTCGAAAAGAGGAACAATGAGCAGTTCTTC. This translates into CSLEKRNNEQFF.

This clonotype was recorded at least ten times. The chain links TRBV27 to TRBJ2-3, with a tentative D call TRBD2 (5 bases). Germline V CDR1 and CDR2: MNHEY, SMNVEV (reference sequence). The CDR3 runs 14 residues. Trimming stripped 10 bases from V and 0 bases from J, with 14 bases between. The CDR3 protein is CATRASPSTDTQYF. The CDR3 DNA reads as TGTGCCACCCGGGCTAGCCCTAGCACAGATACGCAGTATTTT.

The chain recombines TRBV2 with TRBJ2-6; D gene uncertain. Germline V CDR1 and CDR2: SNHLY, FYNNEI. The CDR3 contains 15 residues. Trimming shortened V by 4 bases and J by 0 bases, and 7 bases separated the two germline ends. As DNA, the CDR3 is TGTGCCAGCAGTGCCCAGGTCTCTGGGGCCAACGTCCTGACTTTC. Residues: CASSAQVSGANVLTF.

This clonotype was seen many times. This chain uses TRBV12-3 or TRBV12-4 with TRBJ2-7; unclear D gene. The CDR3 sequence is 15 residues long. V lost 4 bases and J 3 bases, leaving 16 bases between the germline ends. CDR3 coding DNA: TGTGCCAGCAGTTCCTTTCAAGGTAGGAACTACGAGCAGTACTTC. Protein sequence: CASSSFQGRNYEQYF.

This chain uses TRBV29-1 with TRBJ2-5; TRBD2 aligns across 7 bases. This CDR3 spans 15 amino acids. From germline, CDR1 is SQVTM and CDR2 ANQGSEA. V lost 3 bases to trimming and J lost 5 bases; unmatched junction nucleotides: 12. In DNA, the CDR3 is TGCAGCGTTGAGGGGGAGGGAGGGGTCGGGGAGACCCAGTACTTC. Translation gives CSVEGEGGVGETQYF.

This clonotype was counted between two and nine times. This rearrangement joins TRBV15 to TRBJ2-1; 7 bases line up with TRBD1. Germline-derived CDR1 and CDR2 are LNHNV and YYDKDF (reference sequence). The CDR3 length is 18 residues. V dropped 4 bases and J dropped 0; count of bases not matched to a gene: 12. Here the CDR3 DNA reads TGTGCCACCAGCATACGAGGTCTTAGGGACAGCTCCTACAATGAGCAGTTCTTC. It codes for CATSIRGLRDSSYNEQFF.

This clonotype has a handful of counts. The chain combines TRBV20-1 with TRBJ2-5; 10 bases are a match to TRBD2. Trimming at V came to 2 bases and at J to 3 bases, leaving 9 bases not matched to a gene. The V gene's germline CDR1 is DFQATT and CDR2 SNEGSKA (reference sequence). The CDR3 contains 16 residues. CDR3 region: CSARFPGLAREETQYF. The CDR3 bases are TGCAGTGCTAGATTTCCGGGACTAGCGAGGGAAGAGACCCAGTACTTC.

This clonotype has ten or more counts. CDR3 sequence reads: CSGGGQQETQYF. The CDR3 DNA reads TGCAGTGGTGGCGGCCAGCAAGAGACCCAGTACTTC. The chain carries TRBV20-1 and TRBJ2-5; D is unresolved. CDR3 length: 12 amino acids. Trimming removed 7 bases at V and 2 bases at J, with 11 bases between. In germline, CDR1 is DFQATT, CDR2 SNEGSKA (reference sequence).

In its sample, this clonotype was seen many times. V usage is TRBV27 and J usage is TRBJ2-1; tentative D call: TRBD2 (5 bases). Germline CDR1 is MNHEY and CDR2 is SMNVEV (reference sequence). The CDR3 covers 13 residues. V lost 10 bases and J lost 10, with 20 bases in between. Here the CDR3 DNA reads TGTGCCACCAAGGACTGGTCATGGGTCGAGCAGTTCTTC. Translation gives CATKDWSWVEQFF.

As to this clonotype: A much larger clone sits a single nucleotide away, making a read error possible. The CDR3 sequence: CSARIPLARNNEQFF. The CDR3, as DNA: TGCAGTGCTAGAATTCCACTAGCGAGAAACAATGAGCAGTTCTTC. The chain combines TRBV20-1 with TRBJ2-1; 7 bases are shared with TRBD2. Germline assignment: CDR1 DFQATT and CDR2 SNEGSKA (reference sequence). J lost 5 bases, V lost 2 bases, and 9 bases had no gene match. This CDR3 is built from 15 residues.

The V and J genes are TRBV6-2 or TRBV6-3 and TRBJ2-1; a possible D gene is TRBD2 (5 bases). In germline, CDR1 is MNHEY, CDR2 SVGEGT. The length of the CDR3 is 13 residues. Trimming pared 8 bases from V and 4 bases from J, leaving 12 bases between. The CDR3 bases are TGTGCCAGCCTCCTGGACTCGTACAATGAGCAGTTCTTC. It encodes CASLLDSYNEQFF.

This CDR3 reads CSVPGREGYGYTF. CDR3 nucleotide sequence: TGCAGCGTTCCAGGGCGGGAAGGCTATGGCTACACCTTC. The genes are TRBV29-1 and TRBJ1-2, with a weak D call TRBD1 (5 bases). The CDR3 contains 13 residues. Between the trimmed V and J ends, which lost 5 bases and 4 bases, there was a span of 14 bases. Per the germline V gene, CDR1 is SQVTM and CDR2 is ANQGSEA.

The chain is built from TRBV18 and TRBJ2-1; D may be TRBD2 (5 bases). The V end was cut by 3 bases, the J end by 3 bases, with 12 bases between. This CDR3 has 15 residues. Germline CDR1 KGHSH, CDR2 LQKENI. CDR3 bases: TGTGCCAGCTCACCCCTCGGGGTGGGCTACAATGAGCAGTTCTTC. It is translated as CASSPLGVGYNEQFF.

This clonotype was seen more than once but under ten times. The rearrangement joins TRBV27 to TRBJ2-2; D gene unclear. Germline V gives CDR1 MNHEY, CDR2 SMNVEV (reference sequence). The CDR3 length is 10 residues. V was cut by 7 bases and J by 7 bases, with 4 bases left in between. The CDR3: CASKNGELFF. In nucleotides, the CDR3 is TGTGCCAGCAAGAACGGGGAGCTGTTTTTT.

Only a few counts were recorded for this clonotype. This sequence joins TRBV9 and TRBJ2-6, with no clear D. CDR1 is SGDLS and CDR2 is YYNGEE in the germline V gene. V was trimmed by 4 bases and J by 4 bases, leaving 12 bases between them. The CDR3 extends over 15 amino acids. CDR3 sequence (DNA): TGTGCCAGCAGCTCCTGGACCGACGGGGCCAACGTCCTGACTTTC. Translating gives CASSSWTDGANVLTF.